This T cell receptor (beta chain) emerged from a study of immune evolution from preneoplasia to lung adenocarcinoma. Germline CDR1 reads SGDLS; CDR2 reads YYNGEE. The CDR3 is 14 amino acids. Trimming took 4 bases from V and 7 from J; bases not matched to a gene: 4. Libraries were prepared by immunoSEQ multiplex PCR; TCRdb keeps only in-frame clonotypes and omits some of them. The sample gives fewer than 50,000 clones, around 85% of which show up once; around 5.1% is in the top ten. Nucleic acids came from premalignant or tumor cells enriched by macro-dissection. The TCR originated in a person aged 55 to 75 with lung adenocarcinoma. The sequencing input was FFPE invasive lung adenocarcinoma tissue. The genes are TRBV9 and TRBJ2-1; 11 bases map to TRBD2. CDR3 loop: CASSPRLAGNEQFF. CDR3 in DNA: TGTGCCAGCAGCCCCCGACTAGCGGGAAATGAGCAGTTCTTC.